The entry below describes one T cell receptor (beta chain). Its antigen remains unidentified. There are no base qualities to consult, and no much larger clone falls within one base. The trial excluded patients who had a history of autoimmune disease or who were on systemic immunosuppression. In every dose cohort, peripheral blood was drawn for TCR sequencing at baseline, cycle 4 day 1, and cycle 7 day 1. The samples were taken from a phase I, first-in-human, multicenter, open-label dose-escalation trial of ivuxolimab. Adults with locally advanced or metastatic head and neck squamous cell, hepatocellular, melanoma or renal cell carcinoma were enrolled in the trial. Before TCR sequencing, CD4+ T cells and CD8+ T cells were sorted from peripheral blood as separate populations. The data originate from a study of OX40 agonist ivuxolimab in advanced cancers. In terms of the full investigation: Ivuxolimab was a fully human IgG2 agonistic monoclonal antibody targeting the costimulatory receptor OX40 (CD134). Intravenous ivuxolimab was administered to patients every 2 weeks at six dose levels: 0.01, 0.1, 0.3, 1.5, 3 and 10 mg/kg. Of the approximately 50 patients in dose escalation, some 19 had hepatocellular carcinoma, some 15 had melanoma, 9 had renal cell carcinoma and 9 had head and neck cancer. In the dose-escalation cohort, around four fifths of patients were male, and the mean age was 60 years with a range of roughly 20 to 85. Patients were allowed to have had prior anti-PD-1, anti-PD-L1 or anti-CTLA-4 therapy, and approximately 40% of the dose-escalation patients had been treated with checkpoint inhibitors. Partial responses occurred in three dose-escalation patients, of whom one had hepatocellular carcinoma and two had cutaneous melanoma. The point of sequencing TCRbeta in the periphery was to test whether ivuxolimab changed TCR sequence diversity and drove clonal T-cell expansion. The paper reports the monotherapy dose-escalation portion (N = 52 patients) of the phase I ivuxolimab trial. What the study reported, not specific to this receptor: In the 0.1-3.0 mg/kg groups, partial responders had among the lowest normalized peripheral clonal expansion, particularly in CD8+ T cells. At doses of 0.1 to 3.0 mg/kg, clonal expansion of both CD4+ and CD8+ blood T cells was observed from baseline to week 6. Which antigens the clonally expanded peripheral T cells were specific for was not determined. Low levels of normalized T-cell clonal expansion were also seen in some patients who did not respond. After ivuxolimab, CD8+ T cells had more expanded clones than CD4+ T cells on average.

To sequence the TCRbeta CDR3 region, genomic DNA was isolated from the sorted cells. The immunoSEQ Assay was used to sequence the TCRbeta CDR3 regions. Here the immuneACCESS table is served through TCRdb, limited to in-frame sequences with V and J called. Missing clones are a known gap in these copies; in checked studies unresolved V genes cover under half, and the rest lacks a known reason. This sample is represented by approximately 12,000 clones; around four fifths of them were singletons. The ten most abundant clones make up less than 11% of the sample. The germline V gene encodes CDR1 SGHTA and CDR2 FQGNSA. Measured from the cysteine to the phenylalanine, the CDR3 is 13 residues long. Just CDR3 DNA is preserved here, 39 bases in frame from base 1. The V and J ends are trimmed by 4 bases and 2 bases, leaving 7 bases between them.

This receptor chain uses TRBV7-2 and TRBJ2-3; the D gene remains uncertain. The receptor was isolated from an adult with an advanced solid tumor such as melanoma, head and neck, liver or kidney cancer. The sample here was CD4+ or CD8+ T cells sorted from blood, taken in a trial of the OX40 agonist ivuxolimab. CDR3 loop: CASSSSLTDTQYF. The bases read TGTGCCAGCAGCTCCTCCCTCACAGATACGCAGTATTTT.